The entry that follows covers one T cell receptor (beta chain) sequence. Its target is unknown. Trimming pared 4 bases from V and 1 base from J, leaving 14 bases between. Germline CDR1 is SGHDT and CDR2 is YYEEEE. The CDR3 totals 15 residues. Clinical symptoms, serum thyroxine, TRAb, thyroid ultrasound and orbital computed tomography informed diagnoses. PBMCs were collected from a roughly 10 ml volume of fresh peripheral blood. This record comes from a study of T cells in Graves' hyperthyroidism and ophthalmopathy. On the study more broadly: Sampling of peripheral blood happened at initial diagnosis, prior to any treatment.

RNA transcripts served as the template for amplifying TCR beta CDR3 regions. RT-PCR in the first round (using the HTBI primer set) targeted the TCR CDR3. TCRdb re-derived calls from the multiplex PCR reads in MiXCR, one entry per CDR3 protein. Altogether 350,000 to 450,000 distinct CDR3 sequences are present, over 13% being singletons, with the ten largest covering approximately 27%. Study-wide results and limits: The majority of expanded thyroid clonotypes above 0.001 also appeared in blood.

This receptor was obtained from a man aged 45 to 65 with Graves' ophthalmopathy. This rearrangement joins TRBV5-6 to TRBJ1-1; D perhaps matches TRBD1 (6 bases). The sequenced sample consisted of blood. This chain's CDR3 is CASSPEGGTNTEAFF. The CDR3 region has the DNA TGTGCCAGCAGCCCGGAGGGGGGAACGAACACTGAAGCTTTCTTT.